Sequencing of this TCR beta chain was carried out in a study of blood T cell repertoires in COVID-19. Study summary: Whether acute or convalescent, the COVID-19 samples came from the United States, Italy and Spain. T cells, B-cell-depleted T cells, or PBMCs supplied cDNA or gDNA.

As originally analysed: Amplification of reference gene primers provided the estimated nucleated cell counts. Method: immunoSEQ multiplex PCR; TCRdb's copy keeps in-frame clones and lacks some. The DNA gave D and trimming, while V, J and clone size come from that table. Among approximately 50,000 clones listed, 75% to 80% were seen once. The CDR3 covers 15 residues. Germline CDR1 and CDR2: SGHTA and FQGTGA. Losses at the gene ends were 2 bases for V and 1 base for J; bases not matched to a gene: 3. The clonotype comes from a man between 65 and 80 years old with active or convalescent COVID-19. This chain connects TRBV7-3 to TRBJ2-3; 7 bases line up with TRBD2. The sequenced material came from peripheral blood. In DNA form, the CDR3 reads TGTGCCAGCAGCTTAGGGCTAGCGGGCACAGATACGCAGTATTTT. Translation: CASSLGLAGTDTQYF.